This T cell receptor beta chain was sequenced during a study of HIV-infected patients and healthy controls. Study-level background: CD8 counts did not change consistently during early therapy; the CD4:CD8 ratio climbed slightly.

Trimming removed 5 bases at V and 0 bases at J, with 17 bases between. CDR3 length: 16 amino acids. In germline, CDR1 is LGHDT, CDR2 YNNKEL (reference sequence). Study-level findings and limits: The study did not determine the donors' HLA types. MAIT alpha-chain CDR3s were frequent in healthy controls, depleted in HIV+.

All unsorted peripheral T cells were captured because whole blood was used without fractionation. cDNA was made from approximately 500 ng RNA using alpha and beta constant primers. Each of the alpha and beta chains got its own library through chain-specific third strand synthesis with indices. The cDNA received a 5' RACE adapter containing a random hexamer plus an SP2 sequencing primer site. TCRdb re-analysed the 5' RACE reads in MiXCR, keeping a single row per CDR3 protein. The table has approximately 5,400 distinct CDR3 sequences, under 30% seen once. This clonotype showed up many times. Its antigen is not identified.

The chain has TRBV3-1 and TRBJ2-7; TRBD2 is a possible D gene (5 bases). The specimen was blood, collected before antiretroviral therapy. This sequence was found in an adult with HIV infection. The chain's CDR3 is CASSAGRSEASYEQYF. CDR3 nucleotide sequence: TGTGCCAGCAGCGCGGGTAGGAGCGAAGCCTCCTACGAGCAGTACTTC.